This TCR beta chain emerged from a study of OX40 agonist ivuxolimab in advanced cancers. The study in broad terms: Ivuxolimab was an agonistic, fully human IgG2 monoclonal antibody directed against OX40 (CD134), a costimulatory receptor. Intravenous ivuxolimab was administered to patients every 2 weeks at six dose levels: 0.01, 0.1, 0.3, 1.5, 3 and 10 mg/kg. Patients were allowed to have had prior anti-PD-1, anti-PD-L1 or anti-CTLA-4 therapy, and roughly 40% of the dose-escalation patients had been treated with checkpoint inhibitors. Three dose-escalation patients achieved partial responses, one with hepatocellular carcinoma and two with cutaneous melanoma. In the dose-escalation cohort, 65% to 85% of patients were male, and the mean age was around 65 years with a range of about 20 to 79. The paper covers the monotherapy dose-escalation part of the phase I ivuxolimab trial, which included N of about 50 patients. Peripheral TCRbeta sequencing aimed to test whether ivuxolimab altered TCR sequence diversity and caused clonal T-cell expansion. Of the approximately 54 dose-escalation patients, hepatocellular carcinoma was present in around 19, melanoma in roughly 15, renal cell carcinoma in 9 and head and neck cancer in 9.

As encoded in the germline V gene (reference sequence), CDR1 is SGHNT while CDR2 is YYREEE. After removal of 2 bases from V and 2 bases from J, the junction retains 5 bases not matched to a gene. The CDR3 measures 16 amino acids from cysteine to phenylalanine. Kept here is only the CDR3 DNA, which spans 48 bases and is read in frame from base 1. For sequencing of the TCRbeta CDR3 region, genomic DNA was extracted from the sorted cells. TCRbeta CDR3 regions were sequenced using the immunoSEQ Assay. TCRdb re-hosts the immuneACCESS table, in-frame sequences only. Its copies lack some clones; in the studies checked, an unresolved V gene accounts for under half of them, and the cause for the rest is not known. For this sample the table gives 38,000 or so clones, of which about 89% were detected only once. The ten largest clones capture roughly 3.6% of the sample. Of note for this clone: Its specific antigen is unknown. No per-base quality is available; no much larger clone lies one base away.

Broad study findings and their caveats: After ivuxolimab, expanded clones were on average more numerous among CD8+ T cells than among CD4+ T cells. Partial responders in the 0.1-3.0 mg/kg groups had among the lowest normalized peripheral clonal expansion, especially among CD8+ T cells. Which antigens the clonally expanded peripheral T cells were specific for was not determined. Low levels of normalized T-cell clonal expansion were also seen in some patients who did not respond. At doses from 0.1 to 3.0 mg/kg, clonal expansion was seen in both CD4+ and CD8+ blood T cells between baseline and week 6.

Patients with autoimmune disease history or receiving systemic immunosuppression were excluded from the trial. In every dose cohort, peripheral blood was drawn for TCR sequencing at baseline, cycle 4 day 1, and cycle 7 day 1. The samples were drawn from a first-in-human, open-label, multicenter phase I dose-escalation trial of ivuxolimab. Adults with locally advanced or metastatic melanoma, renal cell, hepatocellular, or head and neck squamous cell carcinoma were enrolled in the trial. CD4+ and CD8+ T cells were sorted separately from peripheral blood before TCR sequencing. Recombination connected TRBV5-4 to TRBJ2-3, and 10 junctional nucleotides match TRBD2. This TCR was sampled from an adult with an advanced solid tumor such as melanoma, head and neck, liver or kidney cancer. The sequenced sample was CD4+ or CD8+ T cells sorted from blood, obtained in a trial of the OX40 agonist ivuxolimab. The CDR3 is CASSLGLAANTDTQYF. The sequenced DNA: TGTGCCAGCAGCTTAGGACTAGCGGCCAACACAGATACGCAGTATTTT.